Each of the 10 T cell receptor beta chains below was sequenced from the same sample in a study of T cells after somatic rescue of genetic block. Sequenced by immunoSEQ multiplex PCR; TCRdb stores in-frame clones only, minus some. The repertoire holds over 95,000 clones, with just over 90% as singletons. Specimen: peripheral blood mononuclear cells (PBMCs). Receptors originate from a young woman.

This sequence joins TRBV6-4 and TRBJ2-2, with D hard to call. V lost 0 bases, J lost 0 bases, and 8 bases lay in between. There are 16 residues in the CDR3. Germline loops: CDR1 MRHNA, CDR2 SNTAGT. CDR3 protein: CASSDSVSANTGELFF. CDR3 coding DNA: TGTGCCAGCAGTGACTCTGTCAGTGCGAACACCGGGGAGCTGTTTTTT.

The chain carries TRBV5-8 and TRBJ1-5; no clear D gene. The germline gives CDR1 SGHTS, CDR2 YDEGEE. The germline V and J ends were trimmed by 0 bases and 0 bases, with 13 bases remaining between them. The CDR3 sequence is 17 residues long. CDR3 protein: CASSLDSSSDSNQPQHF. For the CDR3, the DNA is TGTGCCAGCAGCTTGGATAGTAGCAGCGATAGCAATCAGCCCCAGCATTTT.

The rearrangement links TRBV7-6 to TRBJ1-2; 7 bases map to TRBD1. The CDR3 consists of 13 residues. Germline V gene data show CDR1 as SGHVS and CDR2 as FNYEAQ. V lost 5 bases, J lost 5 bases, and 5 bases stayed unmatched. This CDR3 is CASSQTGTYGYTF. The DNA of the CDR3 is TGTGCCAGCAGCCAGACAGGGACTTATGGCTACACCTTC.

V is TRBV14 and J is TRBJ1-2; D is undetermined. Trimming removed 0 bases at V and 7 bases at J, with 9 bases between. CDR3 length: 13 residues. Germline-derived CDR1 and CDR2 are SGHDN and FVKESK. CDR3 protein: CASSQDRRSGYTF. The CDR3 nucleotides are TGTGCCAGCAGCCAAGATCGGAGGAGTGGCTACACCTTC.

The V and J genes are TRBV2 and TRBJ2-5, with 8 nucleotides matching TRBD1. Trimming cost V 7 bases and J 3 bases; bases outside gene matches: 4. The CDR3 length is 13 residues. Germline loops: CDR1 SNHLY, CDR2 FYNNEI. CDR3 protein: CASTRQGKETQYF. DNA of the CDR3: TGTGCCAGCACAAGACAGGGGAAAGAGACCCAGTACTTC.

For this clone: The junction departs from germline at one end; a sequencing error may be responsible. This chain links TRBV5-5 with TRBJ1-2, with D perhaps matching TRBD1 (5 bases). CDR1 is SGHKS, CDR2 YYEKEE, per germline (reference sequence). The CDR3 sequence is 11 residues long. The CDR3: CASSPGVRAVF. Written as DNA, the CDR3 is TGTGCCAGCAGCCCCGGGGTCAGGGCCGTCTTC.

The genes are TRBV19 and TRBJ1-4, with D uncertain. The germline V and J ends were trimmed by 0 bases and 0 bases, with 2 bases remaining between them. The CDR3 is 14 amino acids. CDR1 LNHDA and CDR2 SQIVND come from the germline V gene (reference sequence). DNA for the CDR3: TGTGCCAGTAGTATAGACGCAACTAATGAAAAACTGTTTTTT. Its translation is CASSIDATNEKLFF.

V is TRBV2 and J is TRBJ2-7, with TRBD2 matching 11 bases. This CDR3 is built from 15 residues. The germline V gene encodes CDR1 SNHLY and CDR2 FYNNEI. J was trimmed by 1 base and V by 5 bases; bases with no gene match: 4. This chain's CDR3 is CASSFSGGVSYEQYF. CDR3 coding DNA: TGTGCCAGCAGTTTTAGCGGGGGGGTTTCCTACGAGCAGTACTTC.

The chain links TRBV27 to TRBJ2-1; unclear D gene. The CDR3 sequence is 16 residues long. Trimming took off 0 bases at V and 0 bases at J, with 9 bases between the two ends. Germline loops: CDR1 MNHEY, CDR2 SMNVEV (reference sequence). The CDR3 protein is CASSLSTASSYNEQFF. CDR3 in DNA: TGTGCCAGCAGTTTATCAACGGCCTCCTCCTACAATGAGCAGTTCTTC.

This clone was seen more than once but under ten times. The chain combines TRBV30 with TRBJ1-4; D unresolved. The V end was cut by 1 base, the J end by 7 bases, with 4 bases between. The length of the CDR3 is 11 residues. Per the germline V gene, CDR1 is GTSNPN and CDR2 is SVGIG (reference sequence). The CDR3, as DNA: TGTGCCTGGAGTGAGGGTGAAAAACTGTTTTTT. It encodes CAWSEGEKLFF.